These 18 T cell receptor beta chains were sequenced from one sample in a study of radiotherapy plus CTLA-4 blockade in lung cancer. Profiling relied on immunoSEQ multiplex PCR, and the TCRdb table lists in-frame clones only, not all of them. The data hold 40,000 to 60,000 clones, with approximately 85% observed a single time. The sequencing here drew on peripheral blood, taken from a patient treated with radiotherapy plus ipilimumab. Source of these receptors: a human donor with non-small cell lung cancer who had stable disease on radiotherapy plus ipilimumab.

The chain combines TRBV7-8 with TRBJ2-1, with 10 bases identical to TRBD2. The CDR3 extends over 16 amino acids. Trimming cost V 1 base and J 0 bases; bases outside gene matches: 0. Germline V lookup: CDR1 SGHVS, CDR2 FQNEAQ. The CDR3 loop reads CASSLGTSGSYNEQFF. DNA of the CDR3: TGTGCCAGCAGCTTAGGGACTAGCGGCTCCTACAATGAGCAGTTCTTC.

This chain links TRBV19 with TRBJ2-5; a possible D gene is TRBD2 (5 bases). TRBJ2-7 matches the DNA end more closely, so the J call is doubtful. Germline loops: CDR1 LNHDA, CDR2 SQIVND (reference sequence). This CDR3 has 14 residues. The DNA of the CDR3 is TGTGCCAGTAGCACCGAGGGAAACTTTCTCGAGCAGTACTTC. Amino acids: CASSTEGNFLEQYF.

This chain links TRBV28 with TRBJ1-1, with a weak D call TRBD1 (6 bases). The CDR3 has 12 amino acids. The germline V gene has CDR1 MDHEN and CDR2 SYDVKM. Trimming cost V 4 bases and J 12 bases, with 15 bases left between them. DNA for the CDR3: TGTGCCAGCAGTTCCTCGGACAGTAGGCCTTTCTTT. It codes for CASSSSDSRPFF.

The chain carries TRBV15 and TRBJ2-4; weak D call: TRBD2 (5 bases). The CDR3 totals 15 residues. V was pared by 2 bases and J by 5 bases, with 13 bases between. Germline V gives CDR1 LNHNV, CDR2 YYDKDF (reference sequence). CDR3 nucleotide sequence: TGTGCCACCAGCAGAAACCCGGGAACAGAAAACATTCAGTACTTC. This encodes CATSRNPGTENIQYF.

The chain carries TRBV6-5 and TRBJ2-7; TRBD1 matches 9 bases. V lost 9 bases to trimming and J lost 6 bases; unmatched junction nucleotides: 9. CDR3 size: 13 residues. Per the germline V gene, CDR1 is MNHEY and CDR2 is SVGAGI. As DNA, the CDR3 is TGTGCCAGGGCACAGGGGGCGGTATGCGAGCAGTACTTC. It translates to CARAQGAVCEQYF.

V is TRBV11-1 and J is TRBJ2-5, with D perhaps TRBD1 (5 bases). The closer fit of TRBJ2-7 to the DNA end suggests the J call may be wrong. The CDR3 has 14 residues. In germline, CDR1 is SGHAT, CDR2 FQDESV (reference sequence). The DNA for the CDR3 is TGTGCCAGCAGCTTACAGGGCATCTCCTACGAGCAGTACTTC. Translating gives CASSLQGISYEQYF.

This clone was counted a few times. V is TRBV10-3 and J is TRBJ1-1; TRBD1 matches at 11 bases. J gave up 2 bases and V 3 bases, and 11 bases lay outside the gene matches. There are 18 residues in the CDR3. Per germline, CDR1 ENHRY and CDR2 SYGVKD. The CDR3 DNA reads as TGTGCCATCAGTGACAGAGGACGGGACAGGGGGGCTAACACTGAAGCTTTCTTT. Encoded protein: CAISDRGRDRGANTEAFF.

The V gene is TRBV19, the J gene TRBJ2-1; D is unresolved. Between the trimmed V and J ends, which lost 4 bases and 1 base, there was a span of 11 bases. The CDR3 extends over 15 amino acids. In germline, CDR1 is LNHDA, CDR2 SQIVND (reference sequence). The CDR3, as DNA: TGTGCCAGTAGTAGAGAAATTTCATCCTACAATGAGCAGTTCTTC. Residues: CASSREISSYNEQFF.

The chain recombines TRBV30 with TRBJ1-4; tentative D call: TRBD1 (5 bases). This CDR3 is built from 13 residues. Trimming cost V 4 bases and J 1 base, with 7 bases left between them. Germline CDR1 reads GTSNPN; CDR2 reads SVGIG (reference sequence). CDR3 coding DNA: TGTGCCTGGAACAGGAAAACTAATGAAAAACTGTTTTTT. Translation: CAWNRKTNEKLFF.

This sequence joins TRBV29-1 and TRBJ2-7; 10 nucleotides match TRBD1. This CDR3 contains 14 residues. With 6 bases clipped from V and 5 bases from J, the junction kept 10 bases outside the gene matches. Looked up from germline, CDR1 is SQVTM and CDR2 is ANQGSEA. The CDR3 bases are TGCAGCGTCGCGAAGACAGGGGGCGTGGACGAGCAGTACTTC. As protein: CSVAKTGGVDEQYF.

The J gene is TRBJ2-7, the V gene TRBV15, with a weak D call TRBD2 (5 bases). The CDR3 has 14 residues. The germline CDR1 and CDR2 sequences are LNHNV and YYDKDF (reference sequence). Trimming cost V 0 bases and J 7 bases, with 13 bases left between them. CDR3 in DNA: TGTGCCACCAGCAGAGAGTTCCTCCGGGGAGAGCAGTACTTC. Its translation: CATSREFLRGEQYF. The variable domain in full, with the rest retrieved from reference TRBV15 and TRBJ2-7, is DAMVIQNPRYQVTQFGKPVTLSCSQTLNHNVMYWYQQKSSQAPKLLFHYYDKDFNNEADTPDNFQSRRPNTSFCFLDIRSPGLGDTAMYLCATSREFLRGEQYFGPGTRLTVT.

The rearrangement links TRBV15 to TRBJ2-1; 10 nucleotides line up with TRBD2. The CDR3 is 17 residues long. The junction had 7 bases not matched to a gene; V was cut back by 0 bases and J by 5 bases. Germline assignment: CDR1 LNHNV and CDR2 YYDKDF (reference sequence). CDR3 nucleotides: TGTGCCACCAGCAGAGAGGGAGGGACTAGCGTGAACAATGAGCAGTTCTTC. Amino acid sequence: CATSREGGTSVNNEQFF. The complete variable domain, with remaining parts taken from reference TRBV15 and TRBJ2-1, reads DAMVIQNPRYQVTQFGKPVTLSCSQTLNHNVMYWYQQKSSQAPKLLFHYYDKDFNNEADTPDNFQSRRPNTSFCFLDIRSPGLGDTAMYLCATSREGGTSVNNEQFFGPGTRLTVL.

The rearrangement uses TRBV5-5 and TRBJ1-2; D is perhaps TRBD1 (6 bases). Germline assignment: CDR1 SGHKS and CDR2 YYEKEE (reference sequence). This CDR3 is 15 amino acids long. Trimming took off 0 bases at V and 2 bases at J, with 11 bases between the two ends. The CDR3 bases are TGTGCCAGCAGCTTGGGCGGGGGGCTAAACTATGGCTACACCTTC. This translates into CASSLGGGLNYGYTF.

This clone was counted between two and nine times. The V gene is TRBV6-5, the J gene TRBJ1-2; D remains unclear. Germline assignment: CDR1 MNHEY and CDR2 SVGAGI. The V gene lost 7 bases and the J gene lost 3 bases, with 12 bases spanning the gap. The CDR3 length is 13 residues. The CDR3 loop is CASTSGIYYGYTF. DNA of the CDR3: TGTGCCAGCACCTCGGGGATTTACTATGGCTACACCTTC.

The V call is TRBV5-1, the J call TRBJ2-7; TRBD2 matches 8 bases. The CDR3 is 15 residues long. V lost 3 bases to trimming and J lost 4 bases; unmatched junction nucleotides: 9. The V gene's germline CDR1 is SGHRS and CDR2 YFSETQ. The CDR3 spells CASSSGGAGAYEQYF. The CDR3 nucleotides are TGCGCCAGCAGCTCGGGGGGAGCGGGAGCATACGAGCAGTACTTC.

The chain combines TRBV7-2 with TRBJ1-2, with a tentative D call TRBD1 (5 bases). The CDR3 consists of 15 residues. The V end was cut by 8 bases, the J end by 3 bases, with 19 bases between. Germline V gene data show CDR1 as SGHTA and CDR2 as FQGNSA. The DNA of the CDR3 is TGTGCCAGCCATTCTCAGGCGGGACGCCACTATGGCTACACCTTC. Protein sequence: CASHSQAGRHYGYTF. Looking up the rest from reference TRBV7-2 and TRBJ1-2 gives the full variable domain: GAGVSQSPSNKVTEKGKDVELRCDPISGHTALYWYRQSLGQGLEFLIYFQGNSAPDKSGLPSDRFSAERTGGSVSTLTIQRTQQEDSAVYLCASHSQAGRHYGYTFGSGTRLTVV.

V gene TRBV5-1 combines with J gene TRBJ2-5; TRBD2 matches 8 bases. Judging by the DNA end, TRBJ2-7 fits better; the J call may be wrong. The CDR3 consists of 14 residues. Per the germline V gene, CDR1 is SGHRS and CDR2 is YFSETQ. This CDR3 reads CASSRTSPSYEQYF. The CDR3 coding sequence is TGCGCCAGCAGCCGGACTAGCCCCTCCTACGAGCAGTACTTC.

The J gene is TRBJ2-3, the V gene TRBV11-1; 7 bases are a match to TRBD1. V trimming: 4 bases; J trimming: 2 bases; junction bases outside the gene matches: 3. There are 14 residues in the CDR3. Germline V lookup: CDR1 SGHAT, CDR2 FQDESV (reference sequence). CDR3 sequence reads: CASSWDRYTDTQYF. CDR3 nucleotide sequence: TGTGCCAGCAGCTGGGACAGATACACAGATACGCAGTATTTT.